This TCR beta chain was recovered during a study of CD8+ T cells in alopecia areata. Researchers took lesional scalp punch biopsies and peripheral blood from people who were alopecia areata patients. This clone was picked up one time. The CDR3 sequence is 13 residues long. Per germline, CDR1 SGDLS and CDR2 YYNGEE. Trimming took off 4 bases at V and 5 bases at J, with 12 bases between the two ends. Sequencing relied on a cDNA template that was reverse transcribed from extracted RNA. Measured with immunoSEQ multiplex PCR; TCRdb has only the in-frame clones, and not every one. The table lists approximately 6,000 clones, about 61% of them singletons, with 10% to 12% in the top ten.

This chain joins TRBV9 and TRBJ2-5; D unresolved. This receptor was obtained from a human donor with alopecia areata. Sample: skin, taken at week 0. For the CDR3, the DNA is TGTGCCAGCAGCATTGCCCTGGGGGAGACCCAGTACTTC. Protein sequence: CASSIALGETQYF.